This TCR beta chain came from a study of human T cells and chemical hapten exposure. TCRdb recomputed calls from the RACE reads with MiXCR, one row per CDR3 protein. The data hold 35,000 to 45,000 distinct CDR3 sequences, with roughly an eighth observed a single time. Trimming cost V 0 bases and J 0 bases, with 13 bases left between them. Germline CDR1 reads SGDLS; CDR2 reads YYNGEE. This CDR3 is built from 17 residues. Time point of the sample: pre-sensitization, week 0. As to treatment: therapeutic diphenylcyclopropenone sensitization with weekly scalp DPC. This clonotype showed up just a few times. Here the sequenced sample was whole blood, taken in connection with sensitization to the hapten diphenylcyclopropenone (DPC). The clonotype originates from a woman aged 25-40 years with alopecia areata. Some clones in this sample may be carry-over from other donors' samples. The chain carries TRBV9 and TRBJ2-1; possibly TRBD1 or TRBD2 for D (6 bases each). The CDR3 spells CASSVAGGGSSYNEQFF. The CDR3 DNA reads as TGTGCCAGCAGCGTAGCTGGAGGGGGGAGCTCCTACAATGAGCAGTTCTTC.